This T cell receptor (delta chain) derives from a study of gamma-delta chains in newborns, infants, children. Turning to the study itself: Microbial exposure reportedly drives polyclonal innate γδ T cell expansion after birth.

TCRdb re-called the reads with CATT. The sample has under 8,500 delta-chain clones; roughly 0.66% are singletons. This clone was counted ten times or more. With only one base between it and a far larger clone, this is likely a read error. This CDR3 region has 21 residues. The germline V gene encodes CDR1 GEAIGNYY and CDR2 EKD. The clonotype comes from a child who was a newborn, infant or young child, either healthy, febrile or measles-vaccinated (not recorded which). The sample comprised blood. The chain recombines TRDV2 with TRDJ3, with D tentatively TRDD3 (5 bases). CDR3 loop: CACVTVTLRGLGSWDTRQMFF. The CDR3 region has the DNA TGTGCCTGTGTCACCGTCACCCTGCGGGGGTTAGGCTCCTGGGACACCCGACAGATGTTTTTC.